The clone carrying this T cell receptor (beta chain) is a singleton in its sample. Germline lookup yields CDR1 SNHLY and CDR2 FYNNEI. The CDR3 runs 16 residues. Unmatched junction bases numbered 5, after V lost 4 bases and J lost 0 bases. Per the authors' pipeline: Amplifying reference gene primers gave estimates of nucleated cell counts. Sequenced by immunoSEQ multiplex PCR; TCRdb stores in-frame clones only, minus some. V and J calls and clone size are given by that table; D and trimming were obtained from the DNA. The sample carries more than 250,000 clones, about four fifths recorded once. The sample is drawn from a study of blood T cell repertoires in COVID-19. As for the study in general: PBMCs, B-cell-depleted T cells, or T cells provided the cDNA or gDNA that made up the material.

Cohorts were based on clinical histories the participants reported. The clonotype originates from a man in his forties who had been exposed to COVID-19. Sequencing was done on a sample of PBMCs or T cells enriched from blood (not recorded which). This chain connects TRBV2 to TRBJ1-5, with TRBD1 matching 8 bases. In nucleotides, the CDR3 is TGTGCCAGCAGTGTGGACAGGGCTATTAGCAATCAGCCCCAGCATTTT. Amino acid sequence: CASSVDRAISNQPQHF.